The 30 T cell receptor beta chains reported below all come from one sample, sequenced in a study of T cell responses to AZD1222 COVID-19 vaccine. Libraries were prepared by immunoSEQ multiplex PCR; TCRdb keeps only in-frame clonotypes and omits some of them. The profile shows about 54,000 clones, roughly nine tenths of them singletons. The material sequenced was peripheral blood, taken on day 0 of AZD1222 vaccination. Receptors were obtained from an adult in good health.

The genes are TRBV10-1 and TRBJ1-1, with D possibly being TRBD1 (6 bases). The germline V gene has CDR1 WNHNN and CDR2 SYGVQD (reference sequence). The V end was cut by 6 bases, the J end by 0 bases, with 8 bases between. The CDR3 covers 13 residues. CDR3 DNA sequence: TGCGCCAGCAGGGACAGCCTGAACACTGAAGCTTTCTTT. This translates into CASRDSLNTEAFF.

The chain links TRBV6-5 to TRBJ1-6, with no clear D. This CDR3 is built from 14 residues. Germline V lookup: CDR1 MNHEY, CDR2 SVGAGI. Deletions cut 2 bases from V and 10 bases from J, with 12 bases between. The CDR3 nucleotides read TGTGCCAGCAGTTACAACGGCGCTAGGTCACCCCTCCACTTT. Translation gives CASSYNGARSPLHF.

The CDR3 region is CASSYSRTLNSPLHF. In DNA form, the CDR3 reads TGTGCCAGCAGTTACTCGAGGACCCTAAATTCACCCCTCCACTTT. This chain connects TRBV6-5 to TRBJ1-6; D uncertain. V lost 0 bases, J lost 7 bases, and 10 bases lay in between. This CDR3 comprises 15 residues. CDR1 MNHEY and CDR2 SVGAGI come from the germline V gene.

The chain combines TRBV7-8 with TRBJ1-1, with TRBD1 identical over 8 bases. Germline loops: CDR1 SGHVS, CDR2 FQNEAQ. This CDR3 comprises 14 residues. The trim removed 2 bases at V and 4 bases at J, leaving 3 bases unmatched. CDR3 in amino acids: CASSLSGGGTEAFF. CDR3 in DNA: TGTGCCAGCAGCTTATCAGGGGGCGGCACTGAAGCTTTCTTT.

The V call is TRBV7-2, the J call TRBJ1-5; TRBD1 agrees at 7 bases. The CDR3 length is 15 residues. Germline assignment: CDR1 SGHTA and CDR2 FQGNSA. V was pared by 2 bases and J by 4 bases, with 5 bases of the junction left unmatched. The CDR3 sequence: CASSLRTGLNQPQHF. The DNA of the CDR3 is TGTGCCAGCAGCTTAAGGACAGGATTAAATCAGCCCCAGCATTTT.

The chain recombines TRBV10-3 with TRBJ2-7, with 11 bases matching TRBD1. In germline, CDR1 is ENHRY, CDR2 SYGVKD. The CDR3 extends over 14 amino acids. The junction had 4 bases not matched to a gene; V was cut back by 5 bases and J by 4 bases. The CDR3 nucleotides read TGTGCCATCAGTTGGGACAGGGGGAGGTACGAGCAGTACTTC. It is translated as CAISWDRGRYEQYF.

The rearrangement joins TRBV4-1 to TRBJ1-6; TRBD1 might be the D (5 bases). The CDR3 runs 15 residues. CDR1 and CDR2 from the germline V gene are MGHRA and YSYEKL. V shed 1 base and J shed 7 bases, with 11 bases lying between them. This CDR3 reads CASSQARGNNSPLHF. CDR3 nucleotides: TGCGCCAGCAGCCAAGCGAGGGGTAACAATTCACCCCTCCACTTT.

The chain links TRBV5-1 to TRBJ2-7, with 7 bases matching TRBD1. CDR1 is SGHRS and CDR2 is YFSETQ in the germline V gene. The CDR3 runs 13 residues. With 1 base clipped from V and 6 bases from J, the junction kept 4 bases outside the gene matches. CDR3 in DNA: TGCGCCAGCAGCTTGACAGGGGCCTCCGAGCAGTACTTC. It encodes CASSLTGASEQYF.

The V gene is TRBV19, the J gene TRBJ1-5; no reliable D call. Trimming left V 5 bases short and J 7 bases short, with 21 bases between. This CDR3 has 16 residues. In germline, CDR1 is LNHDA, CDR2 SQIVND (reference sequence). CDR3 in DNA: TGTGCCAGTAGTGAATTCCCGACGGATGGGAGGCAGCCCCAGCATTTT. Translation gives CASSEFPTDGRQPQHF.

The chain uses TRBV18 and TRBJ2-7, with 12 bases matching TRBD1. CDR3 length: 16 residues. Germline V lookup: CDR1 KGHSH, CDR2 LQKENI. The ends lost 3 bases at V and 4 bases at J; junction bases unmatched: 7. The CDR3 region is CASSPGTGGIGYEQYF. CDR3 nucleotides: TGTGCCAGCTCACCCGGGACAGGGGGCATTGGTTACGAGCAGTACTTC. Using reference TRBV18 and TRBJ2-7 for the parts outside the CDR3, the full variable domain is NAGVMQNPRHLVRRRGQEARLRCSPMKGHSHVYWYRQLPEEGLKFMVYLQKENIIDESGMPKERFSAEFPKEGPSILRIQQVVRGDSAAYFCASSPGTGGIGYEQYFGPGTRLTVT.

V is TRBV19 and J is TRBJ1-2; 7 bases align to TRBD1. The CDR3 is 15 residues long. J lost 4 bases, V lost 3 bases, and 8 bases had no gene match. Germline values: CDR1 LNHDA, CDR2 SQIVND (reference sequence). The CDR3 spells CASSITVGQAYGYTF. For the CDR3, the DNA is TGTGCCAGTAGTATCACTGTCGGACAGGCCTATGGCTACACCTTC. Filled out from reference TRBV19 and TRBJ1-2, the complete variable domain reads DGGITQSPKYLFRKEGQNVTLSCEQNLNHDAMYWYRQDPGQGLRLIYYSQIVNDFQKGDIAEGYSVSREKKESFPLTVTSAQKNPTAFYLCASSITVGQAYGYTFGSGTRLTVV.

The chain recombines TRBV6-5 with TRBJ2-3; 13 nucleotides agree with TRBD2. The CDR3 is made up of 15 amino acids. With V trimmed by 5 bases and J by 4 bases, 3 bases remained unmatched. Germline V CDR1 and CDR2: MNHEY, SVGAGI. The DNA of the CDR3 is TGTGCCAGCAGTCCTGGACTAGCGGGAGCAGATACGCAGTATTTT. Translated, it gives CASSPGLAGADTQYF.

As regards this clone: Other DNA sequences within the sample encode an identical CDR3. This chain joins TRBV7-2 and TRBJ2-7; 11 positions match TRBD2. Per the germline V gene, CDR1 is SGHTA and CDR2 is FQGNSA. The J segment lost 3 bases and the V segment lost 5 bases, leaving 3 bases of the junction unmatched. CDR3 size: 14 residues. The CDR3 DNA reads TGTGCCAGCAGCCCCGGGACTAGCGGCTACGAGCAGTACTTC. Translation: CASSPGTSGYEQYF.

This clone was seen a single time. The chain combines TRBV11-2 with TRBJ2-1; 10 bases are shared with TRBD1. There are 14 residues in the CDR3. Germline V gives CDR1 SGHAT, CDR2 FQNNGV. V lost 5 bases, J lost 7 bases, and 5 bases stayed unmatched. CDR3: CASSGQGVVNEQFF. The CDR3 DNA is TGTGCCAGCAGCGGACAGGGGGTAGTAAATGAGCAGTTCTTC.

CDR3 DNA sequence: TGTGCCACCAGCAGAGACCAGGGCAGGGGAAATGGCTACACCTTC. Amino acid sequence: CATSRDQGRGNGYTF. The genes are TRBV15 and TRBJ1-2; D is perhaps TRBD1 (6 bases). The V gene's germline CDR1 is LNHNV and CDR2 YYDKDF (reference sequence). This CDR3 region has 15 residues. V lost 0 bases, J lost 6 bases, and 14 bases lay in between.

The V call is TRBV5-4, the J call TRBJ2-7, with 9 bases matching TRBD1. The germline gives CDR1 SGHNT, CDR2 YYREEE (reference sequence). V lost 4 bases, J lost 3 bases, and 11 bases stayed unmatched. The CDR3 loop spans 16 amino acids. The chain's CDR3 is CASSPSGQGTIYEQYF. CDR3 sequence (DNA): TGTGCCAGCAGCCCCTCGGGACAGGGTACAATCTACGAGCAGTACTTC.

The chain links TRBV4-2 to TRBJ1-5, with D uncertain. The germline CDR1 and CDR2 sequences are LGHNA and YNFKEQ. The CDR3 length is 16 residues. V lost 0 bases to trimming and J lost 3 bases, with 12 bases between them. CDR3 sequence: CASSQDIRGFNQPQHF. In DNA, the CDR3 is TGTGCCAGCAGCCAAGATATCCGGGGATTCAATCAGCCCCAGCATTTT.

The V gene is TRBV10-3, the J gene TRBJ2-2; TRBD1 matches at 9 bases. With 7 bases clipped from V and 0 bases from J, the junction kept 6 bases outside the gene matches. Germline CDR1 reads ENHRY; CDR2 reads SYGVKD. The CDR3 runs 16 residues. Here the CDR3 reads CAITGTGTSNTGELFF. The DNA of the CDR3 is TGTGCCATCACCGGGACAGGGACATCGAACACCGGGGAGCTGTTTTTT.

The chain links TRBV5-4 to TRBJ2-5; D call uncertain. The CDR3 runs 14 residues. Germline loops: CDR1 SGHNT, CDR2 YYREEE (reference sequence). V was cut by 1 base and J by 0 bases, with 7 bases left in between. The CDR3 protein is CASSLITNQETQYF. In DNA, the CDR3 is TGTGCCAGCAGCTTGATTACGAACCAAGAGACCCAGTACTTC. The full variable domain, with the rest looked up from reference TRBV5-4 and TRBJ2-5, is ETGVTQSPTHLIKTRGQQVTLRCSSQSGHNTVSWYQQALGQGPQFIFQYYREEENGRGNFPPRFSGLQFPNYSSELNVNALELDDSALYLCASSLITNQETQYFGPGTRLLVL.

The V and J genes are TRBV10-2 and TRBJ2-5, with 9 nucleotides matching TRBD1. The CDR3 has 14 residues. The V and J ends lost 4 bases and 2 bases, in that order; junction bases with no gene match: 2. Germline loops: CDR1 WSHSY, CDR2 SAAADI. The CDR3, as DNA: TGCGCCAGCAGTGGGACAGGGGTTCAAGAGACCCAGTACTTC. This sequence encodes CASSGTGVQETQYF.

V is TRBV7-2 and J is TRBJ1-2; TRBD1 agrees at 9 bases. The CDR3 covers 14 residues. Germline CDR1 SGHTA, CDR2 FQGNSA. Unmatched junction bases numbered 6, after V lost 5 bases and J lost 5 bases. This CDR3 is CASSKQGAGYGYTF. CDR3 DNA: TGTGCCAGCAGCAAACAGGGGGCCGGGTATGGCTACACCTTC.

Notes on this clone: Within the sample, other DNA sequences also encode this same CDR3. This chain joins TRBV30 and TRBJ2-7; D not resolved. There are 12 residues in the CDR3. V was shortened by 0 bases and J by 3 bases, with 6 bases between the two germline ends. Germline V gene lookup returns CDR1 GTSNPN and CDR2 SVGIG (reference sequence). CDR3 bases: TGTGCCTGGAGTGTACTCAGCTACGAGCAGTACTTC. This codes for CAWSVLSYEQYF.

In DNA form, the CDR3 reads TGCGCCAGCAGCCCAGACACGTACTCTGGAAACACCATATATTTT. Encoded protein: CASSPDTYSGNTIYF. The V and J genes are TRBV5-1 and TRBJ1-3; unclear D gene. The V end was cut by 4 bases, the J end by 0 bases, with 11 bases between. The CDR3 is made up of 15 amino acids. Germline CDR1 SGHRS, CDR2 YFSETQ.

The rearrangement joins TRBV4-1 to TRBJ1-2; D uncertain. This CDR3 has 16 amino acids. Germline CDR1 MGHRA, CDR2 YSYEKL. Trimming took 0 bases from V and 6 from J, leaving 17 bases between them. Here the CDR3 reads CASSQDSGKGVNGYTF. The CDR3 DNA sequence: TGCGCCAGCAGCCAAGATTCCGGGAAGGGAGTGAATGGCTACACCTTC.

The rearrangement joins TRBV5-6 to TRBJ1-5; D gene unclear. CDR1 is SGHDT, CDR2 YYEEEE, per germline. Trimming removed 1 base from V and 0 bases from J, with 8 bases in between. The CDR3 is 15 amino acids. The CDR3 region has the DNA TGTGCCAGCAGCTTGTTGGGGTTTAGCAATCAGCCCCAGCATTTT. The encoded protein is CASSLLGFSNQPQHF.

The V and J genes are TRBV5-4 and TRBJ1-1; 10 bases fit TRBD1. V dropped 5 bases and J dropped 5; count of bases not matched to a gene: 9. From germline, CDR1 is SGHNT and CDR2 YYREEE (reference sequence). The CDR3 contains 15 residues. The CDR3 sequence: CASRPTGGWGTEAFF. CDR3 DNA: TGTGCCAGCAGGCCGACAGGGGGCTGGGGAACTGAAGCTTTCTTT.

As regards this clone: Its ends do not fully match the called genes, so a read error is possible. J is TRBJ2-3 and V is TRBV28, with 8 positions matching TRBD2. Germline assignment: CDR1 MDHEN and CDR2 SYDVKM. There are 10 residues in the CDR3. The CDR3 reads CASSGTRHNF. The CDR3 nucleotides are TGTGCCAGCAGCGGGACTAGGCATAATTTT. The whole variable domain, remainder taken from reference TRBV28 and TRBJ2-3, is DVKVTQSSRYLVKRTGEKVFLECVQDMDHENMFWYRQDPGLGLRLIYFSYDVKMKEKGDIPEGYSVSREKKERFSLILESASTNQTSMYLCASSGTRHNFGPGTRLTVL.

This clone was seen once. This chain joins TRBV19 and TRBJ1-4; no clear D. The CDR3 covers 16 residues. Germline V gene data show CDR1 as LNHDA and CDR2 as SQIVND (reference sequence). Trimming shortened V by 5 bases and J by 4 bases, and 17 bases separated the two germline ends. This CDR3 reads CASSPEDGRFNEKLFF. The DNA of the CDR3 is TGTGCCAGTAGTCCCGAGGACGGGCGGTTTAATGAAAAACTGTTTTTT.

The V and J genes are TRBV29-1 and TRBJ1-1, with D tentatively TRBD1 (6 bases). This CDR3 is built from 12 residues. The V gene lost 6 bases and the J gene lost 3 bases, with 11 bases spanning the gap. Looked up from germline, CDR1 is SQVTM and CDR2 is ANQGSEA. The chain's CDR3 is CSVPGDYTEAFF. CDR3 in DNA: TGCAGCGTGCCAGGGGACTACACTGAAGCTTTCTTT.

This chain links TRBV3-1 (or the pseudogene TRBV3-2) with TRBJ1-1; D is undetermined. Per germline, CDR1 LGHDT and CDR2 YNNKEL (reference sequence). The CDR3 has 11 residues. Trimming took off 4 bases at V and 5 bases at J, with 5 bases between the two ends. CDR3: CASSRGTEAFF. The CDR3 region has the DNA TGTGCCAGCAGCCGAGGGACTGAAGCTTTCTTT.